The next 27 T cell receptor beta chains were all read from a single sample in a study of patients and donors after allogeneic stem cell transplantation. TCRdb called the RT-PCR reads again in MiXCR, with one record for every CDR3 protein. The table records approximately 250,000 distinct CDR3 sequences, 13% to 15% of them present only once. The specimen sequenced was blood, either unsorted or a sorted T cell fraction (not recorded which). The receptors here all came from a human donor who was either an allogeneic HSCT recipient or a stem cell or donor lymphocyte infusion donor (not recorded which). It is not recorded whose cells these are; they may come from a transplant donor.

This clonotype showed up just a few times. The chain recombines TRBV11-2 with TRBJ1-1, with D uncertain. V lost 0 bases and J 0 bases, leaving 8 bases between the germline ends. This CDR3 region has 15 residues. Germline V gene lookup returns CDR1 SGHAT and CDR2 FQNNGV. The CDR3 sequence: CASSLDTQLNTEAFF. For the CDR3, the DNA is TGTGCCAGCAGCTTAGACACACAACTGAACACTGAAGCTTTCTTT. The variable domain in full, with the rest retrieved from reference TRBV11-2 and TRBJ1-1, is EAGVAQSPRYKIIEKRQSVAFWCNPISGHATLYWYQQILGQGPKLLIQFQNNGVVDDSQLPKDRFSAERLKGVDSTLKIQPAKLEDSAVYLCASSLDTQLNTEAFFGQGTRLTVV.

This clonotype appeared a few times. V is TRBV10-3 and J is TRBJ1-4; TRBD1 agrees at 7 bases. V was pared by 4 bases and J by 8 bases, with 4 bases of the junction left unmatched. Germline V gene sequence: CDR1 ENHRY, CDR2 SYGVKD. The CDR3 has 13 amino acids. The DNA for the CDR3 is TGTGCCATCAGTGTTCAGGGACAGGAAAAACTGTTTTTT. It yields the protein CAISVQGQEKLFF.

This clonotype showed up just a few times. CDR3 loop: CASSLGTSGGASSTDTQYF. The DNA for the CDR3 is TGCGCCAGCAGCTTGGGGACTAGCGGGGGGGCTTCGAGCACAGATACGCAGTATTTT. J is TRBJ2-3 and V is TRBV5-1, with 15 bases fitting TRBD2. V lost 0 bases, J lost 0 bases, and 5 bases stayed unmatched. In germline, CDR1 is SGHRS, CDR2 YFSETQ. This CDR3 is 19 amino acids long.

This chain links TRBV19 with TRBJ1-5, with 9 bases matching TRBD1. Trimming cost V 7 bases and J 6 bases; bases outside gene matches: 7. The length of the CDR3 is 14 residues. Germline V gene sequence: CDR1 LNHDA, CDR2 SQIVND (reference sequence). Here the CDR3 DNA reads TGTGCCAGTACCCCACAGGGGGCTGGTCAGCCCCAGCATTTT. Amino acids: CASTPQGAGQPQHF.

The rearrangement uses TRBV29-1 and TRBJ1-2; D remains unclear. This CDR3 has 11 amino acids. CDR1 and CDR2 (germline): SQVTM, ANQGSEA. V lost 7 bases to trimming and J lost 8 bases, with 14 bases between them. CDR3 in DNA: TGCAGCGCGGGCCGGGGAAGGGGCTACACCTTC. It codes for CSAGRGRGYTF.

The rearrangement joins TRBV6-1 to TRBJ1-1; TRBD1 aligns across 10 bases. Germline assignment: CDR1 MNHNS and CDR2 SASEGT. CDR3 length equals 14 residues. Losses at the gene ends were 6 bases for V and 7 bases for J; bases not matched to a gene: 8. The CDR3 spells CASRDGQGVGEAFF. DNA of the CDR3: TGTGCCAGCAGGGACGGACAGGGGGTAGGTGAAGCTTTCTTT.

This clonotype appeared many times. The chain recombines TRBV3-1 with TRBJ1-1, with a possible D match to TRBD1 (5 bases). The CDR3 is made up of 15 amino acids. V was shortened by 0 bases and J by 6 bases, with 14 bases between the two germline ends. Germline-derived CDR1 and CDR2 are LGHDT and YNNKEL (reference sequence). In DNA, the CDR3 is TGTGCCAGCAGCCAAGATCAGCCAGGGTGGTCTGAAGCTTTCTTT. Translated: CASSQDQPGWSEAFF.

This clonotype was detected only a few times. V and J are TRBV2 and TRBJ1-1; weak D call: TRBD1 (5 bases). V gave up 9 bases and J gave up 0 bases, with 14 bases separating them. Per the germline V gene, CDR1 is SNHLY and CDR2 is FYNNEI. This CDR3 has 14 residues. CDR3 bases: TGTGCCAGTGTGGGGGAGGGGTTGAACACTGAAGCTTTCTTT. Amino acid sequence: CASVGEGLNTEAFF.

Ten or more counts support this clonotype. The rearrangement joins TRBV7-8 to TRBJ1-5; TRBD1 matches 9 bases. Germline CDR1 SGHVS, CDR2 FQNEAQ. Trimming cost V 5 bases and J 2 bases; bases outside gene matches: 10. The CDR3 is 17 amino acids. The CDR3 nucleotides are TGTGCCAGCAGCCTATCCAAAACAGGGGGCGGCAATCAGCCCCAGCATTTT. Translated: CASSLSKTGGGNQPQHF.

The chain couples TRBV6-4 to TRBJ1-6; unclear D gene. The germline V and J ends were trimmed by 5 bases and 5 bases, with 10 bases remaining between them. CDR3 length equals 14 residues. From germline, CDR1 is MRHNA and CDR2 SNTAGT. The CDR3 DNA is TGTGCCAGCAGTCCGTCTCCCCATAATTCACCCCTCCACTTT. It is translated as CASSPSPHNSPLHF.

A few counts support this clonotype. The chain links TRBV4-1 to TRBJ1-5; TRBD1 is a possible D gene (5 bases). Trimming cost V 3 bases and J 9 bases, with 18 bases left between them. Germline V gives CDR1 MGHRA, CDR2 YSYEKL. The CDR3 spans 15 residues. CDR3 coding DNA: TGCGCCAGCAGCCAGGAAAGGGACGGAGCGCTGCCCCAGCATTTT. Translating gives CASSQERDGALPQHF.

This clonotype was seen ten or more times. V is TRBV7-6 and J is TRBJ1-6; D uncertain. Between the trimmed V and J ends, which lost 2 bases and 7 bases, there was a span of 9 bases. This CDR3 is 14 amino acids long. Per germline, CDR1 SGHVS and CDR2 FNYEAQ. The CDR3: CASSLNSPNSPLHF. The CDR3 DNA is TGTGCCAGCAGCTTAAACAGTCCCAATTCACCCCTCCACTTT.

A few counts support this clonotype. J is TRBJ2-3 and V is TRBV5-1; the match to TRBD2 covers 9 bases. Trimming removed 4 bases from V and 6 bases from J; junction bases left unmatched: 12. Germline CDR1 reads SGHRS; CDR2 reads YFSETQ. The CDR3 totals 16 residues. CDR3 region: CASSPSTSGIVDTQYF. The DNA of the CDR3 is TGCGCCAGCAGCCCCTCGACTAGCGGCATCGTGGATACGCAGTATTTT.

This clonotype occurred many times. The CDR3 protein is CAISRLAGVEFTGELFF. The CDR3 nucleotides read TGTGCCATCAGTAGACTAGCGGGAGTCGAATTTACCGGGGAGCTGTTTTTT. The V and J genes are TRBV10-3 and TRBJ2-2; 12 bases are a match to TRBD2. This CDR3 region has 17 residues. Germline lookup yields CDR1 ENHRY and CDR2 SYGVKD. V gave up 5 bases and J gave up 5 bases; unmatched junction bases: 9.

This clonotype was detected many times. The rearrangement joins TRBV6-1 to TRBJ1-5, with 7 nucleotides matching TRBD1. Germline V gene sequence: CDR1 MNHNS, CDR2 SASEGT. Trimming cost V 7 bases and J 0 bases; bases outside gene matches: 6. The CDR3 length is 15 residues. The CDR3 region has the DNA TGTGCCAGCAAGGGGGCTCGGAATAGCAATCAGCCCCAGCATTTT. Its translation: CASKGARNSNQPQHF.

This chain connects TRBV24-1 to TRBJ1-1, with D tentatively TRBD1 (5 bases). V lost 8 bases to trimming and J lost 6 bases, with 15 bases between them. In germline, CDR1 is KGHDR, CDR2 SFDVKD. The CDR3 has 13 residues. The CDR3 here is CATNRTDDAEAFF. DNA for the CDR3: TGTGCCACCAACAGGACGGACGACGCTGAAGCTTTCTTT.

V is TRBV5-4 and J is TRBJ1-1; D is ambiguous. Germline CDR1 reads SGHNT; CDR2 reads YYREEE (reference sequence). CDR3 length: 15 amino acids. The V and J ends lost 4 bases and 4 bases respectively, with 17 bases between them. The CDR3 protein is CASSPSPEKGTEAFF. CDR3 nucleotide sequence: TGTGCCAGCAGCCCATCCCCGGAGAAGGGCACTGAAGCTTTCTTT.

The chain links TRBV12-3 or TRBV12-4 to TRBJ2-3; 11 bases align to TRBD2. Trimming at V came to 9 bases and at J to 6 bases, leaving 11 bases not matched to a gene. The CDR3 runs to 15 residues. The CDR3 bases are TGTGCCAGTACCTATAGCGGGAGGGGAAAGGATACGCAGTATTTT. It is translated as CASTYSGRGKDTQYF.

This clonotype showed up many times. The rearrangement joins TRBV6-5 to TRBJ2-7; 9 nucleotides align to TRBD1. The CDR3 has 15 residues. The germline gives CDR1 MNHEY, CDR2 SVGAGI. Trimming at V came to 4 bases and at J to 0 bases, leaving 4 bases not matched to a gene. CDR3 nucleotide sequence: TGTGCCAGCAGTTCCGACAGGGGGGGCTCCTACGAGCAGTACTTC. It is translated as CASSSDRGGSYEQYF.

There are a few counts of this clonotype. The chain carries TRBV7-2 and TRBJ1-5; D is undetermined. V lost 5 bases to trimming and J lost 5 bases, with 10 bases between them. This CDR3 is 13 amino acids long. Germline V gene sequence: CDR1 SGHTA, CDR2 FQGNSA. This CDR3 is CASSQVAYQPQHF. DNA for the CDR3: TGTGCCAGCAGCCAAGTGGCCTATCAGCCCCAGCATTTT.

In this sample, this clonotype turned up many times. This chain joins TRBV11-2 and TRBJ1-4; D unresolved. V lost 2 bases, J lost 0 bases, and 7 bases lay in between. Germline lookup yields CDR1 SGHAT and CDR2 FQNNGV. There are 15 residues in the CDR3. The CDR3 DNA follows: TGTGCCAGCAGCTTAATTTGGTCAACTAATGAAAAACTGTTTTTT. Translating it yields CASSLIWSTNEKLFF.

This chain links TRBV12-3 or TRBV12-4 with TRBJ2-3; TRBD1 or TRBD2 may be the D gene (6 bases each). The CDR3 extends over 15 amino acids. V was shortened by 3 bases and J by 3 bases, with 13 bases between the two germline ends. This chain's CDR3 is CASSFSGGGTDTQYF. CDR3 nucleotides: TGTGCCAGCAGTTTTAGCGGAGGGGGAACAGATACGCAGTATTTT.

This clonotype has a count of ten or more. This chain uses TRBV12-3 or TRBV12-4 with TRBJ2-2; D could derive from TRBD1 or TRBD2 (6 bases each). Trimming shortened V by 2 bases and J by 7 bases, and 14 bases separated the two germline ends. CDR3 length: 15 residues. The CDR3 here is CASSLLGGAGGELFF. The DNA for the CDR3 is TGTGCCAGCAGTTTACTGGGGGGCGCGGGCGGGGAGCTGTTTTTT.

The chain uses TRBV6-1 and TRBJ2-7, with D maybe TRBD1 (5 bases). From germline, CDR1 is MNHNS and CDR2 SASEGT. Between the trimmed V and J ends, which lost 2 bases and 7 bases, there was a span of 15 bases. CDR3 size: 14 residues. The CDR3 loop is CASSEMGPGREQYF. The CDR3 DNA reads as TGTGCCAGCAGTGAAATGGGGCCCGGGCGGGAGCAGTACTTC.

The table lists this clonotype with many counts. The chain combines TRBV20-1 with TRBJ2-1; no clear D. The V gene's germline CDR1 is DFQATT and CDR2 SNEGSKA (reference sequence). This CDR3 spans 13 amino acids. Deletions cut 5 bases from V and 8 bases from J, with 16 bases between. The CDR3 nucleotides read TGCAGTGCTGCATCGGAGTATTTAGATGAGCAGTTCTTC. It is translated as CSAASEYLDEQFF.

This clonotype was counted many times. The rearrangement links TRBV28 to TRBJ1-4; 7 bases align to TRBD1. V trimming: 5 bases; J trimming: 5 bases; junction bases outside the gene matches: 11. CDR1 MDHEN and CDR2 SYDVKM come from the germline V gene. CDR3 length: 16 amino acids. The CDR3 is CASSPHRTGRNEKLFF. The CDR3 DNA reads TGTGCCAGCAGTCCCCACCGGACAGGACGCAATGAAAAACTGTTTTTT.

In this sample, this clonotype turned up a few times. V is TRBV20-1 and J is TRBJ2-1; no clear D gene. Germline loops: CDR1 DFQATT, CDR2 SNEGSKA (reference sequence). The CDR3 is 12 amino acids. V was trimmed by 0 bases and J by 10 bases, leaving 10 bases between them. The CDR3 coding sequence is TGCAGTGCTAGAGAGGGTTCTAGGGAGCAGTTCTTC. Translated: CSAREGSREQFF.